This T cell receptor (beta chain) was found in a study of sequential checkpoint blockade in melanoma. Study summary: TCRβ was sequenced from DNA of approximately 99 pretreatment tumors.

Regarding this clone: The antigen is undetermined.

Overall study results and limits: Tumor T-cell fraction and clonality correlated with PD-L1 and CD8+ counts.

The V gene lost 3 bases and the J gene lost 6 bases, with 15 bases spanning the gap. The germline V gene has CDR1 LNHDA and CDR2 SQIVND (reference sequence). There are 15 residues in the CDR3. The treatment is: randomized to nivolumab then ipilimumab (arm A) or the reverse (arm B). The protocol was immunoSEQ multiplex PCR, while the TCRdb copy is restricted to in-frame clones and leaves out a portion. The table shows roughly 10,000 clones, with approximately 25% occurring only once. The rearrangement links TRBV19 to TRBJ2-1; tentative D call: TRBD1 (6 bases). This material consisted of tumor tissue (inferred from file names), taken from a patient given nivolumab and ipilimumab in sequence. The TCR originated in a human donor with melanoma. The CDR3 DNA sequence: TGTGCCAGTAGTATCTCTGACAGGCTAAGCAATGAGCAGTTCTTC. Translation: CASSISDRLSNEQFF.